This entry features one T cell receptor beta chain sequence. The data derive from a study of CD8 T cells in Susac syndrome. An input of about 0.45 to 1 ug of RNA was subjected to reverse transcription using random hexamers. TCRdb ran MiXCR on the immunoSEQ multiplex PCR reads and lists one entry per CDR3 protein. The sample lists some 95,000 distinct CDR3 sequences, approximately 92% occurring once. The CD8+ and CD4+ T cells were negatively isolated, with the TEMRA cells enriched by FACS. V lost 7 bases and J lost 7, with 23 bases in between. CDR3 size: 16 residues. CDR1 is SGHRS, CDR2 YFSETQ, per germline.

Sequenced material: CD8+ T cells from PBMCs. The V and J genes are TRBV5-1 and TRBJ2-2; D is uncertain. The receptor comes from a human donor in good health. The CDR3 region has the DNA TGCGCCAGCCACAGTAGGGCCCCTACTATCGGCGGGGAGCTGTTTTTT. Residues: CASHSRAPTIGGELFF.